A single sample gave rise to the 27 T cell receptor beta chains below, sequenced in a study of T cell responses to AZD1222 COVID-19 vaccine. Assay: immunoSEQ multiplex PCR; the TCRdb copy retains only in-frame clones and omits some. In the table there are under 130,000 clones, approximately 88% of which are singletons. This material consisted of peripheral blood, taken on day 0 of AZD1222 vaccination. The receptors shown here come from an adult in good health.

V usage is TRBV18 and J usage is TRBJ1-5; TRBD1 agrees at 10 bases. This CDR3 region has 16 residues. In germline, CDR1 is KGHSH, CDR2 LQKENI. J gave up 3 bases and V 4 bases, and 6 bases lay outside the gene matches. CDR3: CASSRGTGALNQPQHF. The CDR3 nucleotides are TGTGCCAGCTCACGAGGGACAGGGGCCCTCAATCAGCCCCAGCATTTT. Together with reference TRBV18 and TRBJ1-5, the CDR3 gives the full variable domain: NAGVMQNPRHLVRRRGQEARLRCSPMKGHSHVYWYRQLPEEGLKFMVYLQKENIIDESGMPKERFSAEFPKEGPSILRIQQVVRGDSAAYFCASSRGTGALNQPQHFGDGTRLSIL.

Only a few counts were recorded for this clone. The chain uses TRBV5-1 and TRBJ1-4; TRBD1 agrees at 9 bases. V dropped 4 bases and J dropped 8; count of bases not matched to a gene: 12. Germline V gives CDR1 SGHRS, CDR2 YFSETQ. The CDR3 is made up of 16 amino acids. The CDR3 sequence is CASSRSTTGGREKLFF. CDR3 DNA sequence: TGCGCCAGCAGCCGATCGACGACAGGGGGTAGGGAAAAACTGTTTTTT.

This clone has more than one count but fewer than ten. V and J are TRBV7-2 and TRBJ1-1; no clear D gene. Germline CDR1 reads SGHTA; CDR2 reads FQGNSA. The CDR3 sequence is 13 residues long. V was clipped by 7 bases and J by 2 bases, with 11 bases between them. CDR3 residues: CASNTNLNTEAFF. As DNA, the CDR3 is TGTGCCAGCAACACCAACCTAAACACTGAAGCTTTCTTT.

This clone showed up just once. The CDR3 protein is CASSPGSYGYTF. The DNA of the CDR3 is TGTGCCAGCAGTCCCGGATCCTATGGCTACACCTTC. The chain joins TRBV27 to TRBJ1-2; D is uncertain. V was trimmed by 5 bases and J by 4 bases, leaving 8 bases between them. The CDR3 sequence is 12 residues long. Germline V gene data show CDR1 as MNHEY and CDR2 as SMNVEV (reference sequence).

This clone was counted a single time. The V and J genes are TRBV11-2 and TRBJ1-2; D is undetermined. Trimming left V 5 bases short and J 1 base short, with 11 bases between. The CDR3 runs to 14 residues. Germline CDR1 SGHAT, CDR2 FQNNGV. The CDR3 nucleotides read TGTGCCAGCAGCCCCTGGCTGGGTAACTATGGCTACACCTTC. Its protein is CASSPWLGNYGYTF.

A note on this clone: The identical CDR3 is also encoded by other nucleotide sequences in the sample. The J gene is TRBJ1-1, the V gene TRBV18; D might be TRBD1 (5 bases). V dropped 2 bases and J dropped 2 bases, with 9 bases sitting between them. CDR3 size: 14 residues. The germline V gene has CDR1 KGHSH and CDR2 LQKENI. CDR3 DNA sequence: TGTGCCAGCTCACCAGAAACAGGAAACACTGAAGCTTTCTTT. Its translation is CASSPETGNTEAFF.

This clone was seen once. The rearrangement links TRBV7-3 to TRBJ2-3; no definite D call. V was shortened by 5 bases and J by 0 bases, with 9 bases between the two germline ends. Germline-derived CDR1 and CDR2 are SGHTA and FQGTGA. The CDR3 runs 14 residues. The CDR3 is CASSPRSSTDTQYF. The CDR3 DNA reads TGTGCCAGCAGCCCCCGCTCGAGCACAGATACGCAGTATTTT.

This chain links TRBV11-2 with TRBJ2-1, with TRBD1 matching over 7 bases. This CDR3 comprises 13 residues. The germline V gene has CDR1 SGHAT and CDR2 FQNNGV. Unmatched junction bases numbered 4, after V lost 3 bases and J lost 8 bases. Here the CDR3 reads CASSFRGGYEQFF. DNA for the CDR3: TGTGCCAGCAGCTTCCGAGGGGGCTATGAGCAGTTCTTC.

The chain employs TRBV19 and TRBJ1-2, with 7 bases that match TRBD1. This CDR3 has 14 amino acids. Trimming removed 4 bases from V and 4 bases from J; junction bases left unmatched: 6. Germline loops: CDR1 LNHDA, CDR2 SQIVND (reference sequence). CDR3 protein: CASSSQGGPYGYTF. The CDR3 DNA reads as TGTGCCAGTAGTAGCCAGGGGGGACCCTATGGCTACACCTTC.

The chain has TRBV6-5 and TRBJ2-7, with TRBD2 as a possible D gene (6 bases). The V gene's germline CDR1 is MNHEY and CDR2 SVGAGI. V was cut by 5 bases and J by 5 bases, with 13 bases left in between. There are 13 residues in the CDR3. CDR3 DNA: TGTGCCAGCAGTAACGGGGGTACTAACGAGCAGTACTTC. Translated: CASSNGGTNEQYF.

The rearrangement joins TRBV6-5 to TRBJ2-5; the D call may be TRBD1 or TRBD2 (5 bases each). With 0 bases removed from V and 5 bases from J, the gap between germline ends came to 10 bases. The CDR3 sequence is 14 residues long. CDR1 is MNHEY, CDR2 SVGAGI, per germline. DNA for the CDR3: TGTGCCAGCAGTTACTCGGGACGTGGGGAGACCCAGTACTTC. Its protein is CASSYSGRGETQYF.

The chain carries TRBV5-4 and TRBJ2-7; TRBD2 agrees at 8 bases. Germline V lookup: CDR1 SGHNT, CDR2 YYREEE (reference sequence). V shed 6 bases, J shed 3 bases, and the junction held 5 bases outside the gene matches. CDR3 length: 13 residues. The CDR3 nucleotides read TGTGCCAGCACGCGGGGGGACCACTACGAGCAGTACTTC. It yields the protein CASTRGDHYEQYF.

Many counts were recorded for this clone. The rearrangement links TRBV4-2 to TRBJ1-4; a weak D match, TRBD1 (5 bases). This CDR3 is 15 amino acids long. The V end lost 4 bases, the J end lost 0 bases, and 9 bases lay between the germline ends. Germline V CDR1 and CDR2: LGHNA, YNFKEQ. In DNA form, the CDR3 reads TGTGCCAGCAGCCGCGACAGAGCAACTAATGAAAAACTGTTTTTT. Translating gives CASSRDRATNEKLFF.

This chain joins TRBV4-3 and TRBJ1-3; no firm D call. This CDR3 comprises 16 residues. With 0 bases removed from V and 0 bases from J, the gap between germline ends came to 9 bases. Germline assignment: CDR1 LGHNA and CDR2 YSLEER. The CDR3 coding sequence is TGCGCCAGCAGCCAAGATGGTGGAAGCTCTGGAAACACCATATATTTT. Translated: CASSQDGGSSGNTIYF.

The chain joins TRBV19 to TRBJ1-6; 8 bases line up with TRBD1. This CDR3 is built from 15 residues. Trimming took 3 bases from V and 7 from J; bases not matched to a gene: 5. Germline CDR1 is LNHDA and CDR2 is SQIVND (reference sequence). CDR3 region: CASSMAGTGNSPLHF. In nucleotides, the CDR3 is TGTGCCAGTAGTATGGCCGGGACAGGCAATTCACCCCTCCACTTT. Drawing the rest from reference TRBV19 and TRBJ1-6, the complete variable domain is DGGITQSPKYLFRKEGQNVTLSCEQNLNHDAMYWYRQDPGQGLRLIYYSQIVNDFQKGDIAEGYSVSREKKESFPLTVTSAQKNPTAFYLCASSMAGTGNSPLHFGNGTRLTVT.

This chain connects TRBV7-9 to TRBJ2-3, with 13 bases lining up with TRBD2. In germline, CDR1 is SEHNR, CDR2 FQNEAQ (reference sequence). The CDR3 has 15 amino acids. V lost 5 bases to trimming and J lost 6 bases; unmatched junction nucleotides: 5. The CDR3 DNA sequence: TGTGCCAGCAGCGGAGGACTAGCGGGAGTCGATACGCAGTATTTT. Translation gives CASSGGLAGVDTQYF.

This clone was seen more than once but under ten times. The CDR3 protein is CASTPGASGRLGAGELFF. In nucleotides, the CDR3 is TGTGCCAGCACCCCCGGGGCTAGCGGGAGGTTGGGGGCCGGGGAGCTGTTTTTT. The rearrangement uses TRBV7-8 and TRBJ2-2; 11 positions match TRBD2. V dropped 7 bases and J dropped 6; count of bases not matched to a gene: 16. Germline CDR1 SGHVS, CDR2 FQNEAQ. This CDR3 region has 18 residues.

The rearrangement uses TRBV7-9 and TRBJ1-2; D not certain. This CDR3 is built from 13 residues. With 6 bases removed from V and 0 bases from J, the gap between germline ends came to 8 bases. Looked up from germline, CDR1 is SEHNR and CDR2 is FQNEAQ (reference sequence). For the CDR3, the DNA is TGTGCCAGCAGGAGGGAGACTAACTATGGCTACACCTTC. Its translation: CASRRETNYGYTF.

This clone has a single count. Mismatch with germline at one junction end may stem from a read error. This chain connects TRBV7-7 to TRBJ1-3, with TRBD1 as a possible D gene (5 bases). The CDR3 spans 15 residues. Germline V gene data show CDR1 as SSHAT and CDR2 as FNYEAQ (reference sequence). DNA for the CDR3: TGTGCTAGCAGCACGGGACCGGACTCTGGAAACACCATATATTTT. It yields the protein CASSTGPDSGNTIYF.

This chain joins TRBV12-3 or TRBV12-4 and TRBJ1-2, with a possible D match to TRBD1 (5 bases). The V end lost 5 bases, the J end lost 6 bases, and 13 bases lay between the germline ends. The CDR3 totals 13 residues. This CDR3 reads CASSPYGRDGYTF. CDR3 nucleotide sequence: TGTGCCAGCAGTCCGTACGGCAGGGATGGCTACACCTTC.

This chain links TRBV6-5 with TRBJ1-2, with D possibly TRBD1 on 5 matching bases. The CDR3 has 15 amino acids. The germline CDR1 and CDR2 sequences are MNHEY and SVGAGI. Deletions cut 2 bases from V and 8 bases from J, with 18 bases between. DNA for the CDR3: TGTGCCAGCAGTTACGCTGGGGTTGGAGGGGACGGCTACACCTTC. This gives the protein CASSYAGVGGDGYTF.

The chain has TRBV18 and TRBJ2-2; D not resolved. The V gene lost 4 bases and the J gene lost 2 bases, with 14 bases spanning the gap. CDR1 is KGHSH and CDR2 is LQKENI in the germline V gene. This CDR3 is 16 amino acids long. CDR3 nucleotide sequence: TGTGCCAGCTCACTCAGCCCCGGGCAAAACACCGGGGAGCTGTTTTTT. Translation: CASSLSPGQNTGELFF. The full variable domain, completed using reference TRBV18 and TRBJ2-2, is NAGVMQNPRHLVRRRGQEARLRCSPMKGHSHVYWYRQLPEEGLKFMVYLQKENIIDESGMPKERFSAEFPKEGPSILRIQQVVRGDSAAYFCASSLSPGQNTGELFFGEGSRLTVL.

The count of this clone is one. The chain carries TRBV4-3 and TRBJ1-1; D not resolved. The CDR3 has 14 amino acids. The V end was cut by 2 bases, the J end by 4 bases, with 11 bases between. The germline CDR1 and CDR2 sequences are LGHNA and YSLEER. The CDR3 DNA reads as TGCGCCAGCAGCCAAAAGGGAGTTCCCACTGAAGCTTTCTTT. Encoded protein: CASSQKGVPTEAFF.

This clone was observed a few times. J is TRBJ1-5 and V is TRBV7-8; D is undetermined. The CDR3 runs to 15 residues. Germline loops: CDR1 SGHVS, CDR2 FQNEAQ. V was trimmed by 4 bases and J by 11 bases, leaving 21 bases between them. In DNA form, the CDR3 reads TGTGCCAGCAGCTCTCGGACGCAGCCCAAAGGTGCCCAGCATTTT. Protein sequence: CASSSRTQPKGAQHF.

The chain employs TRBV9 and TRBJ1-1; tentatively, D is TRBD1 (6 bases). The CDR3 runs to 14 residues. V shed 3 bases and J shed 5 bases, with 14 bases lying between them. Germline CDR1 SGDLS, CDR2 YYNGEE. The CDR3 DNA sequence: TGTGCCAGCAGCGGATCGGGACAAAGAACTGAAGCTTTCTTT. Residues: CASSGSGQRTEAFF.

The rearrangement links TRBV9 to TRBJ2-3; D remains ambiguous. Looked up from germline, CDR1 is SGDLS and CDR2 is YYNGEE. The CDR3 sequence is 15 residues long. V lost 0 bases and J 2 bases, leaving 10 bases between the germline ends. CDR3 loop: CASSVGLGNTDTQYF. The CDR3 nucleotides are TGTGCCAGCAGCGTAGGACTGGGGAACACAGATACGCAGTATTTT.

The genes are TRBV18 and TRBJ1-2, with TRBD1 identical over 8 bases. Germline assignment: CDR1 KGHSH and CDR2 LQKENI. The CDR3 is made up of 14 amino acids. J was trimmed by 6 bases and V by 2 bases; bases with no gene match: 5. CDR3 bases: TGTGCCAGCTCACCATCCGGGACAGGAGATGGCTACACCTTC. Translating it yields CASSPSGTGDGYTF.